These 5 T cell receptor beta chains were sequenced from one sample in a study of cytomegalovirus exposure and HLA in healthy donors. In the PCR, 60 Vbeta and 13 Jbeta primers were used. Produced via immunoSEQ multiplex PCR; TCRdb's table is partial and in-frame only. Here the sample spans 110,000 or so clones, roughly 67% being singletons. The specimen sequenced was PBMCs. The receptors come from a young man in good health and CMV-seropositive.

This sequence joins TRBV9 and TRBJ2-2; D not certain. This CDR3 contains 15 residues. Germline V gene sequence: CDR1 SGDLS, CDR2 YYNGEE. Trimming pared 4 bases from V and 9 bases from J, leaving 19 bases between. DNA of the CDR3: TGTGCCAGCAGCCCGACTTTGTCCGCCTATAGGGAGCTGTTTTTT. Amino acid sequence: CASSPTLSAYRELFF.

The table lists this clone with a count of one. The rearrangement uses TRBV7-6 and TRBJ2-3, with 8 bases identical to TRBD1. Trimming at V came to 1 base and at J to 8 bases, leaving 14 bases not matched to a gene. Germline V CDR1 and CDR2: SGHVS, FNYEAQ. This CDR3 has 17 amino acids. This chain's CDR3 is CASSLVSAGGPLGTQYF. The CDR3 nucleotides are TGTGCCAGCAGCTTAGTTTCGGCAGGGGGCCCGTTGGGTACGCAGTATTTT.

Points on this clone: This CDR3 is also generated by other DNA sequences in the sample. This chain uses TRBV28 with TRBJ1-3, with TRBD1 as a possible D gene (6 bases). In germline, CDR1 is MDHEN, CDR2 SYDVKM. The CDR3 is made up of 14 amino acids. Deletions cut 3 bases from V and 4 bases from J, with 10 bases between. DNA of the CDR3: TGTGCCAGCAGTTTTAGGGGGTCAGGAAACACCATATATTTT. This sequence encodes CASSFRGSGNTIYF. Complete variable domain (other parts from reference TRBV28 and TRBJ1-3): DVKVTQSSRYLVKRTGEKVFLECVQDMDHENMFWYRQDPGLGLRLIYFSYDVKMKEKGDIPEGYSVSREKKERFSLILESASTNQTSMYLCASSFRGSGNTIYFGEGSWLTVV.

This rearrangement joins TRBV10-2 to TRBJ1-3; D gene unclear. The V and J ends lost 3 bases and 1 base respectively, with 4 bases between them. The germline gives CDR1 WSHSY, CDR2 SAAADI. The CDR3 loop spans 13 amino acids. For the CDR3, the DNA is TGCGCCAGCAGTGAACGGTCTGGAAACACCATATATTTT. Protein sequence: CASSERSGNTIYF.

This sequence joins TRBV28 and TRBJ2-5, with TRBD1 identical over 8 bases. This CDR3 contains 18 residues. Losses at the gene ends were 3 bases for V and 1 base for J; bases not matched to a gene: 13. Germline V lookup: CDR1 MDHEN, CDR2 SYDVKM. This CDR3 is CASSLRQTTGGIQETQYF. The DNA of the CDR3 is TGTGCCAGCAGTTTGCGTCAGACAACAGGGGGAATCCAAGAGACCCAGTACTTC.